This note documents a single T cell receptor beta chain sequence. No antigen is known for it. The data are from a study of T cells after yellow fever vaccination. Study results and caveats: Most clones from primary vaccination resurfaced after the booster (around 95% CD4, 75% to 90% CD8). A limited proportion of clonotypes was detected within both the CD4 and CD8 compartments.

CDR1 is LGHNA, CDR2 YSLEER, per germline. The CDR3 totals 19 residues. Trimming removed 1 base from V and 0 bases from J, with 19 bases in between. Template switching with 5'RACE generated the TCR cDNA and added a universal primer site and UMIs. In TCRdb, the 5' RACE reads were re-called with MiXCR into one record per CDR3 protein. The sample lists over 250,000 distinct CDR3 sequences, over 3.5% occurring once. This clonotype was obtained from a man aged 18 to 29 who received the YFV17D yellow fever vaccine. The chain employs TRBV4-3 and TRBJ2-1; D is uncertain. The sequences come from PBMCs, collected 5 days after the yellow fever booster vaccination. CDR3: CASSQVVDWDPSSYNEQFF. The CDR3 coding sequence is TGCGCCAGCAGCCAAGTAGTAGACTGGGATCCGAGCTCCTACAATGAGCAGTTCTTC.